This TCR beta chain appears in the sequencing data of a study of T cells in Graves' hyperthyroidism and ophthalmopathy. The V end lost 0 bases, the J end lost 0 bases, and 12 bases lay between the germline ends. The CDR3 spans 16 residues. The germline CDR1 and CDR2 sequences are DFQATT and SNEGSKA (reference sequence). As regards this clonotype: Its antigen is not known.

Study-wide findings and caveats: The model made its ophthalmopathy prediction, and onset followed a median approximately 6 months later. In the analysis, a 13 V-J model separated ophthalmopathy from stable hyperthyroidism. Blood also carried most thyroid clonotypes expanded above 0.001.

Using RNA transcripts as the source, TCR beta CDR3 regions were amplified. Primed by the HTBI set, a first-round RT-PCR was run on the TCR CDR3. One entry per CDR3 protein results from TCRdb running MiXCR on the multiplex PCR reads. The sample has more than 250,000 distinct CDR3 sequences; roughly 15% are singletons. This chain connects TRBV20-1 to TRBJ1-3; perhaps TRBD1 as D (5 bases). Sequencing was performed on blood. The TCR comes from a woman aged 45-65 years with Graves' hyperthyroidism that later progressed to Graves' ophthalmopathy. The CDR3 coding sequence is TGCAGTGCTAGAGATCCAAAGGGGAACTCTGGAAACACCATATATTTT. This gives the protein CSARDPKGNSGNTIYF.